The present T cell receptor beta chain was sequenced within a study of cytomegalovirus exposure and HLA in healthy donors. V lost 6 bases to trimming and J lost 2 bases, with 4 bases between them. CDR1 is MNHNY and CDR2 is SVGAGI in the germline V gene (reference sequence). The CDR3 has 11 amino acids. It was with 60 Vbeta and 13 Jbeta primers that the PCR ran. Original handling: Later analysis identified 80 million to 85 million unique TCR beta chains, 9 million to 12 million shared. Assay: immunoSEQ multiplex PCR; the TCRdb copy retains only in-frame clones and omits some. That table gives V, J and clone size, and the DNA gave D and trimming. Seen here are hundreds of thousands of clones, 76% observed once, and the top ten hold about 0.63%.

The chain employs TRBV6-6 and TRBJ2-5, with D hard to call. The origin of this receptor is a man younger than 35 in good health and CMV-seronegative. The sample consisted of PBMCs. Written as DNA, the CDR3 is TGTGCCAGCAGGTCACAAGAGACCCAGTACTTC. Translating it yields CASRSQETQYF.